A single sample is the source of the 23 T cell receptor beta chains below, sequenced in a study of T-cell reconstitution after alpha-beta-depleted transplantation in children (TCRdb year 2016). Library prep was done by PCR. These reads were obtained on an Illumina HiSeq 2500. TCR library preparation used molecular barcoding, with unique molecular identifiers applied to normalize quantification of the TCRbeta repertoire. Using fastp trimming at Q25 and MiXCR clonotype assembly, TCRdb reanalyzed the public sequencing data and kept in-frame beta chains. CDR3 protein sequences are deduplicated, and each keeps its most common genes and DNA. The sample table holds roughly 220,000 distinct CDR3 sequences, of which around 9.7% were seen once. Less than 6% of the sample rests with the top ten. This specimen was PBMCs from the stem cell graft donor, taken from the stem cell graft. The receptors were sampled from a human donor who donated a stem cell graft to a child with SCID.

This clonotype was counted ten times or more. The genes are TRBV12-3 or TRBV12-4 and TRBJ2-7, with 11 bases that match TRBD1. V shed 3 bases, J shed 6 bases, and the junction held 4 bases outside the gene matches. This CDR3 contains 14 residues. The CDR3 is CASSLGQGVGEQYF. CDR3 DNA sequence: TGTGCCAGCAGTTTGGGACAGGGGGTCGGCGAGCAGTACTTC.

On this clonotype itself: Since a much larger clone is just one base distant, this may be a read error. The DNA of the CDR3 is TGTCCCAGCAGCTTGGTTGGGTCAACTCCTAACTATGGCTACACCTTC. It encodes CPSSLVGSTPNYGYTF. The J gene is TRBJ1-2, the V gene TRBV5-6; unclear D gene. Germline V CDR1 and CDR2: SGHDT, YYEEEE. This CDR3 region has 16 residues.

This clonotype came up many times. The chain links TRBV7-9 to TRBJ2-6; TRBD1 is a possible D gene (5 bases). The CDR3 has 17 amino acids. In germline, CDR1 is SEHNR, CDR2 FQNEAQ (reference sequence). The germline V and J ends were trimmed by 3 bases and 0 bases, with 12 bases remaining between them. The CDR3 DNA reads as TGTGCCAGCAGCTTTCCCCCAGGGTTCTCTGGGGCCAACGTCCTGACTTTC. It codes for CASSFPPGFSGANVLTF.

This clonotype was seen at least ten times. The chain employs TRBV20-1 and TRBJ2-1; TRBD2 matches 7 bases. The germline CDR1 and CDR2 sequences are DFQATT and SNEGSKA (reference sequence). CDR3 length: 15 amino acids. The junction had 4 bases not matched to a gene; V was cut back by 0 bases and J by 2 bases. CDR3 DNA: TGCAGTGCTAGAGATCCCCGGGGGGCCTACAATGAGCAGTTCTTC. The encoded protein is CSARDPRGAYNEQFF.

A remark on this clonotype: With a much larger clone just one base away, this may be a read error. The chain has TRBV4-2 and TRBJ1-4, with 7 bases aligning to TRBD1. The germline CDR1 and CDR2 sequences are LGHNA and YNFKEQ. The CDR3 length is 16 residues. Unmatched junction bases numbered 6, after V lost 2 bases and J lost 3 bases. The CDR3 spells CASSQYGGQSNEKLFF. CDR3 in DNA: TGTGCCAGCAGCCAATATGGGGGACAGTCTAATGAAAAACTGTTTTTT.

This clonotype was detected many times. V gene TRBV12-3 or TRBV12-4 combines with J gene TRBJ1-2; unclear D gene. V lost 1 base and J lost 4, with 16 bases in between. The CDR3 consists of 16 residues. In nucleotides, the CDR3 is TGTGCCAGCAGTTTAGGGGAGGGCTATTTGGGCTATGGCTACACCTTC. This encodes CASSLGEGYLGYGYTF.

The table lists this clonotype with many counts. The rearrangement joins TRBV13 to TRBJ2-5; D call uncertain. The ends were cut back, 3 bases at V and 4 bases at J, with 9 bases in the middle. The CDR3 runs to 13 residues. Germline CDR1 reads PRHDT; CDR2 reads FYEKMQ (reference sequence). The CDR3 DNA reads as TGTGCCAGCAGCTTGTGGCGAGGAGAGACCCAGTACTTC. This translates into CASSLWRGETQYF.

This clonotype has ten or more counts. The rearrangement links TRBV24-1 to TRBJ2-5, with D uncertain. Germline V gene data show CDR1 as KGHDR and CDR2 as SFDVKD. This CDR3 has 14 amino acids. The V and J ends lost 3 bases and 5 bases respectively, with 12 bases between them. CDR3 sequence reads: CATSDPRLGETQYF. The CDR3 bases are TGTGCCACCAGTGATCCCAGACTGGGGGAGACCCAGTACTTC.

Of note for this clonotype: Just one base apart from a much larger clone, this may be a read error. In this CDR3 the conserved last residue, phenylalanine or tryptophan, is missing, so a read error is likely. This chain connects TRBV6-6 to TRBJ1-5, with D uncertain. Germline V gene sequence: CDR1 MNHNY, CDR2 SVGAGI (reference sequence). CDR3 length: 12 amino acids. V was clipped by 8 bases and J by 0 bases, with 5 bases between them. The CDR3 DNA reads as TGTGCCAGCCTGGGTAGCAATCAGCCCCAGCATTCT. Amino acids: CASLGSNQPQHS.

This clonotype was detected ten times or more. The rearrangement uses TRBV29-1 and TRBJ1-2; D is ambiguous. Germline V CDR1 and CDR2: SQVTM, ANQGSEA. The V gene lost 3 bases and the J gene lost 8 bases, with 10 bases spanning the gap. This CDR3 is 11 amino acids long. The CDR3 region has the DNA TGCAGCGTTGATCGGCCGGGAGGCTACACCTTC. This encodes CSVDRPGGYTF.

This clonotype appeared many times. This chain connects TRBV7-2 to TRBJ2-1; D is unresolved. CDR1 and CDR2 from the germline V gene are SGHTA and FQGNSA. The CDR3 contains 13 residues. Trimming removed 4 bases from V and 9 bases from J, with 13 bases in between. CDR3 coding DNA: TGTGCCAGCAGCTCCGCCCCCCATAGTGAGCAGTTCTTC. Translation: CASSSAPHSEQFF.

The V call is TRBV7-8, the J call TRBJ2-7; 9 bases align to TRBD2. CDR3 size: 12 residues. CDR1 and CDR2 from the germline V gene are SGHVS and FQNEAQ. The V gene end was trimmed by 8 bases and the J gene end by 6 bases; junction bases not matched to a gene: 5. The CDR3 sequence is CASRSGGGEQYF. Here the CDR3 DNA reads TGTGCCAGCCGTAGCGGGGGAGGCGAGCAGTACTTC.

This clonotype was detected ten times or more. The chain has TRBV7-2 and TRBJ1-1; D gene unclear. The CDR3 has 15 residues. Trimming left V 1 base short and J 4 bases short, with 13 bases between. Germline assignment: CDR1 SGHTA and CDR2 FQGNSA. The CDR3 sequence: CASSLVGRLGTEAFF. In DNA form, the CDR3 reads TGTGCCAGCAGCTTAGTGGGCAGACTAGGCACTGAAGCTTTCTTT.

The V gene is TRBV4-2, the J gene TRBJ2-4; D possibly corresponds to TRBD1 (5 bases). Trimming stripped 0 bases from V and 2 bases from J, with 11 bases between. This CDR3 region has 16 residues. CDR1 and CDR2 from the germline V gene are LGHNA and YNFKEQ. CDR3 in amino acids: CASSQEPREPKNIQYF. CDR3 coding DNA: TGTGCCAGCAGCCAAGAGCCCAGGGAACCCAAAAACATTCAGTACTTC.

The sample holds many counts of this clonotype. The CDR3 here is CASRPEGFGGELFF. The CDR3 DNA sequence: TGTGCCAGCAGGCCCGAGGGCTTTGGCGGGGAGCTGTTTTTT. The chain links TRBV9 to TRBJ2-2, with TRBD2 as a possible D gene (5 bases). Trimming took off 5 bases at V and 7 bases at J, with 15 bases between the two ends. This CDR3 is 14 amino acids long. The germline V gene has CDR1 SGDLS and CDR2 YYNGEE.

The sample holds many counts of this clonotype. This chain connects TRBV29-1 to TRBJ1-1; no definite D call. The V end lost 3 bases, the J end lost 1 base, and 12 bases lay between the germline ends. Germline V gene sequence: CDR1 SQVTM, CDR2 ANQGSEA. CDR3 size: 14 residues. The CDR3 nucleotides read TGCAGCGTTGAGGTGGCCCCGGCGAACACTGAAGCTTTCTTT. The encoded protein is CSVEVAPANTEAFF.

This clonotype was observed many times. The chain uses TRBV19 and TRBJ1-5; 8 nucleotides align to TRBD1. Germline CDR1 reads LNHDA; CDR2 reads SQIVND (reference sequence). The V gene end was trimmed by 6 bases and the J gene end by 7 bases; junction bases not matched to a gene: 8. The CDR3 has 14 amino acids. CDR3 DNA: TGTGCCAGTAGACCACGGACAGGGACACAGCCCCAGCATTTT. It specifies CASRPRTGTQPQHF.

This clonotype was detected only a few times. This rearrangement joins TRBV18 to TRBJ1-4; 9 bases match TRBD1. V was clipped by 4 bases and J by 7 bases; unmatched bases: 4. Germline V gives CDR1 KGHSH, CDR2 LQKENI. This CDR3 is built from 14 residues. The CDR3 nucleotides are TGTGCCAGCTCACGGGACAGGGAAAGTGAAAAACTGTTTTTT. Amino acid sequence: CASSRDRESEKLFF.

In its sample, this clonotype was seen many times. The rearrangement uses TRBV12-3 or TRBV12-4 and TRBJ1-2; D is undetermined. Trimming left V 1 base short and J 4 bases short, with 7 bases between. The CDR3 length is 13 residues. The CDR3, as DNA: TGTGCCAGCAGTTTAGTACACCTCTATGGCTACACCTTC. Protein product: CASSLVHLYGYTF.

This clonotype occurred many times. V usage is TRBV5-1 and J usage is TRBJ1-5; D gene ambiguous. The length of the CDR3 is 15 residues. V gave up 0 bases and J gave up 0 bases, with 7 bases separating them. Per germline, CDR1 SGHRS and CDR2 YFSETQ. CDR3 loop: CASSLGGNSNQPQHF. The CDR3 DNA reads TGCGCCAGCAGCTTGGGAGGTAATAGCAATCAGCCCCAGCATTTT. Drawing the rest from reference TRBV5-1 and TRBJ1-5, the complete variable domain is KAGVTQTPRYLIKTRGQQVTLSCSPISGHRSVSWYQQTPGQGLQFLFEYFSETQRNKGNFPGRFSGRQFSNSRSEMNVSTLELGDSALYLCASSLGGNSNQPQHFGDGTRLSIL.

This clonotype was picked up a small number of times. V gene TRBV9 combines with J gene TRBJ2-1; D may be TRBD1 (6 bases). The V end lost 2 bases, the J end lost 0 bases, and 12 bases lay between the germline ends. The germline CDR1 and CDR2 sequences are SGDLS and YYNGEE. The CDR3 loop spans 16 amino acids. The CDR3 reads CASSVNRDGSYNEQFF. CDR3 nucleotides: TGTGCCAGCAGCGTGAACAGGGACGGCTCCTACAATGAGCAGTTCTTC.

This clonotype was picked up many times. The chain carries TRBV28 and TRBJ1-5; a possible D gene is TRBD1 (5 bases). Germline V gives CDR1 MDHEN, CDR2 SYDVKM. The CDR3 loop spans 15 amino acids. The V and J ends lost 5 bases and 3 bases respectively, with 14 bases between them. CDR3 in DNA: TGTGCCAGCAGTCTCGGAGCCGGGGCCAATCAGCCCCAGCATTTT. As protein: CASSLGAGANQPQHF.

This clonotype was observed at least ten times. The chain links TRBV7-2 to TRBJ2-2, with 9 bases that match TRBD1. The CDR3 runs to 17 residues. Looked up from germline, CDR1 is SGHTA and CDR2 is FQGNSA. With 2 bases clipped from V and 4 bases from J, the junction kept 8 bases outside the gene matches. CDR3 bases: TGTGCCAGCAGCTTAATGTTCGGGACAGGGATCACCGGGGAGCTGTTTTTT. Protein: CASSLMFGTGITGELFF.